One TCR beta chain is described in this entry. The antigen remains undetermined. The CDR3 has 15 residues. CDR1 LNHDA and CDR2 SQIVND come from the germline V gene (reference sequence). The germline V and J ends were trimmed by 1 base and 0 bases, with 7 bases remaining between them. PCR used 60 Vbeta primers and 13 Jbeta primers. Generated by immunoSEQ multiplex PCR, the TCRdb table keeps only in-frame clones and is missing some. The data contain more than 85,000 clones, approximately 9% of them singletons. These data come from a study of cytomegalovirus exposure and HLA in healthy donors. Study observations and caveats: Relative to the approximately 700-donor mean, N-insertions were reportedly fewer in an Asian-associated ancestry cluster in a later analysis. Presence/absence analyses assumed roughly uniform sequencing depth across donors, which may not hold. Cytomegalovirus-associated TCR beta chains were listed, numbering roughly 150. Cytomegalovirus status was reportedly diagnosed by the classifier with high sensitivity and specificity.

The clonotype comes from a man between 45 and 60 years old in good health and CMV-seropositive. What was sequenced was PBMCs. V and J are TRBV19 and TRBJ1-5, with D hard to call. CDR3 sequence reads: CASSIARNSNQPQHF. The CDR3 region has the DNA TGTGCCAGTAGTATAGCGAGAAATAGCAATCAGCCCCAGCATTTT. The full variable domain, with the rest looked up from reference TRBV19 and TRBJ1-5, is DGGITQSPKYLFRKEGQNVTLSCEQNLNHDAMYWYRQDPGQGLRLIYYSQIVNDFQKGDIAEGYSVSREKKESFPLTVTSAQKNPTAFYLCASSIARNSNQPQHFGDGTRLSIL.